The table lists the clone carrying this T cell receptor (beta chain) with many counts. These data originate in a study of blood T cell repertoires in COVID-19. Across the study: T cells, B-cell-depleted T cells, or PBMCs supplied cDNA or gDNA.

Sequencing used immunoSEQ multiplex PCR; TCRdb keeps in-frame clones, though not all of them. The sample holds more than 45,000 clones, over 75% seen once. The CDR3 has 16 residues. V dropped 0 bases and J dropped 13 bases, with 19 bases sitting between them. Germline-derived CDR1 and CDR2 are MGHRA and YSYEKL. Input material: peripheral blood. This sequence was found in a human donor with active COVID-19. The donor label of this sample is uncertain. The chain employs TRBV4-1 and TRBJ1-6; weak D call: TRBD1 (5 bases). CDR3 bases: TGCGCCAGCAGCCAAGATAGATGGGGGACCCGGGGGCCCCTCCACTTT. It is translated as CASSQDRWGTRGPLHF.